A selection of T cell receptor beta chains follows, all from one sample in a study of monozygotic twins with inflammatory bowel disease. TCRdb reprocessed the 5' RACE reads; each CDR3 protein has one entry and no DNA is given. This listing includes under 200,000 distinct CDR3 sequences. Sequencing used blood. The receptors were sampled from a human donor with ulcerative colitis or Crohn's disease, or a healthy co-twin of an affected twin (not recorded which). The CDR3 runs from the conserved cysteine through the conserved F or W.

v_call: TRBV6-2/TRBV6-3
j_call: TRBJ2-4
cdr3_aa: CASSYSLWQKGVKNIQYF

v_call: TRBV12-3/TRBV12-4
j_call: TRBJ2-7
cdr3_aa: CASSLAHEQYF

v_call: TRBV24-1
j_call: TRBJ1-3
cdr3_aa: CATSDSRGSGNTIYF

v_call: TRBV12-3/TRBV12-4
j_call: TRBJ1-1
cdr3_aa: CASSFSMGNTEAFF

v_call: TRBV5-4
j_call: TRBJ1-4
cdr3_aa: CASSGKGQLDEKLFF

v_call: TRBV5-1
j_call: TRBJ2-5
cdr3_aa: CASSPTWTGRYPLQETRYF

v_call: TRBV11-3
j_call: TRBJ1-6
cdr3_aa: CASSLEGTANSPLHF

v_call: TRBV12-3/TRBV12-4
j_call: TRBJ1-5
cdr3_aa: CASSRGQGGNQPQHF

v_call: TRBV12-3/TRBV12-4
j_call: TRBJ2-5
cdr3_aa: CASSLAGIQETQYF

v_call: TRBV5-5
j_call: TRBJ2-3
cdr3_aa: CASSLGGGVDTQYF

v_call: TRBV7-8
j_call: TRBJ2-7
cdr3_aa: CASSLEGRLIYEQYF

v_call: TRBV5-1
j_call: TRBJ2-7
cdr3_aa: CASSLEPGTCEQYF